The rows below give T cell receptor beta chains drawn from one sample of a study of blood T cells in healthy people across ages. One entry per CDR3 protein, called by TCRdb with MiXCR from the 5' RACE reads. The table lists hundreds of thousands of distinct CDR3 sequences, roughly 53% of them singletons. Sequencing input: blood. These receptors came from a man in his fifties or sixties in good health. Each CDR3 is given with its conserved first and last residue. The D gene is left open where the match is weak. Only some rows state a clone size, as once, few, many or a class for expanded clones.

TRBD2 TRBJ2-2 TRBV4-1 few CASSLRLAGAGELFF TGCGCCAGCAGCCTCCGACTAGCGGGGGCCGGGGAGCTGTTTTTT
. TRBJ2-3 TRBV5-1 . CASSPGDATDTQYF TGCGCCAGCAGCCCAGGGGACGCCACAGATACGCAGTATTTT
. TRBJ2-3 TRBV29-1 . CSVDRGILTDTQYF TGCAGCGTTGACCGAGGGATTCTAACAGATACGCAGTATTTT
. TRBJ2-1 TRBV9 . CASSAGGRVGSFLNEQFF TGTGCCAGCAGCGCCGGGGGTCGGGTCGGCAGTTTTCTGAATGAGCAGTTCTTC
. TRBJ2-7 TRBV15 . CATSRDSLGEQYF TGTGCCACCAGCAGAGATTCCCTGGGCGAGCAGTACTTC
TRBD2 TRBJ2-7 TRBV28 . CASSLSAGGPRSYEQYF TGTGCCAGCAGTTTATCAGCGGGGGGGCCTCGGTCCTACGAGCAGTACTTC
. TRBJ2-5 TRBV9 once CASSVGVLLQETQYF TGTGCCAGCAGCGTAGGGGTACTTCTCCAAGAGACCCAGTACTTC
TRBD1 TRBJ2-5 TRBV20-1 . CSARKMGQKETQYF TGCAGTGCTAGAAAGATGGGACAGAAAGAGACCCAGTACTTC
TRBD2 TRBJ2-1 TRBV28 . CASSTPGLAGGLEFF TGTGCCAGCAGCACGCCCGGACTAGCGGGGGGCTTGGAGTTCTTC
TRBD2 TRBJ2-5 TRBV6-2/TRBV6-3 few CASSYGTSGYQETQYF TGTGCCAGCAGTTACGGGACTAGCGGGTACCAAGAGACCCAGTACTTC
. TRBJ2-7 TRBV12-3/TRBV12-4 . CASSPSEQYEQYF TGTGCCAGCAGTCCCTCCGAACAGTACGAGCAGTACTTC
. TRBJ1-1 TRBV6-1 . CASSWGMGFPNTEAFF TGTGCCAGCAGTTGGGGCATGGGCTTTCCGAACACTGAAGCTTTCTTT
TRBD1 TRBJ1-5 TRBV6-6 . CASSYSGDRVQPQHF TGTGCCAGCAGTTACTCTGGGGACAGGGTACAGCCCCAGCATTTT
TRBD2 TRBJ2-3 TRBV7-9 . CASSFPAGDSTDTQYF TGTGCCAGCAGCTTCCCAGCGGGGGATAGCACAGATACGCAGTATTTT
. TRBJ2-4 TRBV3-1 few CASSQGPWGKNIQYF TGTGCCAGCAGCCAGGGACCCTGGGGCAAAAACATTCAGTACTTC
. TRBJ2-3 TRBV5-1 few CASSLGQRDTQYF TGTGCCAGCAGCTTAGGGCAGAGGGATACGCAGTATTTT
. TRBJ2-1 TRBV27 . CASSYLGGRPYNEQFF TGTGCCAGCAGTTATTTAGGGGGGCGACCCTACAATGAGCAGTTCTTC
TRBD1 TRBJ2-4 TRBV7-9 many CASSPWTGEENIQYF TGTGCCAGCAGCCCCTGGACAGGGGAGGAAAACATTCAGTACTTC
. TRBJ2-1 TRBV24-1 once CATNSDSYNEQFF TGTGCCACCAACTCGGACAGCTACAATGAGCAGTTCTTC
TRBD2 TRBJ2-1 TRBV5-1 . CASSLALAGSHEQFF TGCGCCAGCAGCTTGGCCCTAGCGGGTAGTCATGAGCAGTTCTTC
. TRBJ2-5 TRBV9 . CASSVAARGGVETQYF TGTGCCAGCAGCGTAGCTGCCAGGGGTGGTGTGGAGACCCAGTACTTC
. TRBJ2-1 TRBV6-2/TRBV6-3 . CASSYRRAPGFF TGTGCCAGCAGTTACCGGCGGGCGCCCGGGTTCTTC
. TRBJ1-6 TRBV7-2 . CASSPSNSPLHF TGTGCCAGCAGCCCATCAAATTCACCCCTCCACTTT
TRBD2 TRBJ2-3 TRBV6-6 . CASTPGTSGGAGDTQYF TGTGCCAGCACTCCCGGGACTAGCGGGGGGGCCGGAGATACGCAGTATTTT
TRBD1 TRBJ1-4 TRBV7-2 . CASSRRTGEEKLFF TGTGCCAGCAGCCGGAGGACAGGGGAGGAAAAACTGTTTTTT
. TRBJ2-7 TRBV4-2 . CASSQEPRETQNF TGTGCCAGCAGCCAAGAACCCCGGGAGACCCAGAACTTC
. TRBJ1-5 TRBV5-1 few CASSTIGGDNQPQHF TGCGCCAGCAGCACCATCGGGGGGGACAATCAGCCCCAGCATTTT
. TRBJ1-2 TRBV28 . CASSRQEYGYTF TGTGCCAGCAGTAGGCAGGAATATGGCTACACCTTC
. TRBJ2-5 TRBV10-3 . CAIGRTGRETQYF TGTGCCATCGGTCGCACAGGGCGCGAGACCCAGTACTTC
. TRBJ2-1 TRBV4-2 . CASSQDAAGVDEQFF TGTGCCAGCAGCCAAGATGCTGCAGGGGTCGATGAGCAGTTCTTC
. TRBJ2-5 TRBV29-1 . CSVEPGAVETQYF TGCAGCGTTGAGCCAGGGGCCGTGGAGACCCAGTACTTC
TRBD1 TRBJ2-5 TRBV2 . CASSEDRVGETQYF TGTGCCAGCAGCGAAGACAGGGTGGGAGAGACCCAGTACTTC
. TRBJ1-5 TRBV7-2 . CASSLVFGTSNQPQHF TGTGCCAGCAGCTTAGTATTCGGCACATCCAATCAGCCCCAGCATTTT
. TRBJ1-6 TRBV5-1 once CASSLEGLNSPLHF TGCGCCAGCAGCTTAGAGGGATTGAATTCACCCCTCCACTTT
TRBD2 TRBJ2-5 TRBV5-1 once CASSSRTSSARETQYF TGCGCCAGCAGCTCCCGGACTAGCTCGGCTCGGGAGACCCAGTACTTC
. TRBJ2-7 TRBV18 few CASSLTDSYEQYF TGTGCCAGCTCACTAACGGACAGCTACGAGCAGTACTTC
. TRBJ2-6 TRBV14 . CAGEGRAGANVLTF TGTGCCGGAGAGGGTCGGGCTGGGGCCAACGTCCTGACTTTC